These 8 T cell receptor beta chains were all obtained from the same sample, sequenced in a study of identical twins. TCRdb processed the 5' RACE reads anew with MiXCR; each CDR3 protein has one entry. Altogether over 200,000 distinct CDR3 sequences are present, 6.5% being singletons, with the ten largest covering roughly 14%. The same specimen was also included in a second study, on T cells expressing NK-cell markers.

The sequencing sample was made of CD8+ T cells sorted from blood. The receptors were sampled from a woman younger than 30 in good health.

The V call is TRBV5-1, the J call TRBJ2-1; D is ambiguous. There are 12 residues in the CDR3. V shed 4 bases and J shed 6 bases, with 8 bases lying between them. Germline-derived CDR1 and CDR2 are SGHRS and YFSETQ. The CDR3 here is CASSVRSNEQFF. The CDR3 DNA reads as TGCGCCAGCAGCGTTCGTTCCAATGAGCAGTTCTTC.

The V and J genes are TRBV9 and TRBJ2-7, with TRBD2 as a possible D gene (5 bases). The CDR3 totals 16 residues. Trimming shortened V by 0 bases and J by 1 base, and 14 bases separated the two germline ends. Germline-derived CDR1 and CDR2 are SGDLS and YYNGEE. CDR3 sequence (DNA): TGTGCCAGCAGCGTAGGTCAGGACTCGATTTCCTACGAGCAGTACTTC. Translated: CASSVGQDSISYEQYF.

This clonotype has ten or more counts. The gene calls are TRBV12-3 or TRBV12-4 and TRBJ2-7; TRBD2 is a possible D gene (5 bases). V was pared by 8 bases and J by 6 bases, with 11 bases between. The CDR3 extends over 11 amino acids. The CDR3 loop reads CASRRGSEQYF. The CDR3 DNA follows: TGTGCCAGCCGGCGCGGGTCCGAGCAGTACTTC.

The CDR3 nucleotides are TGTGCCAGTAGTATAGGCGGGAGGGGCACCGGGGAGCTGTTTTTT. Translating gives CASSIGGRGTGELFF. The chain has TRBV19 and TRBJ2-2; 9 bases agree with TRBD2. The CDR3 covers 15 residues. The germline CDR1 and CDR2 sequences are LNHDA and SQIVND (reference sequence). With 1 base clipped from V and 4 bases from J, the junction kept 1 base outside the gene matches.

This clonotype was counted many times. This chain uses TRBV6-2 or TRBV6-3 with TRBJ2-1; 8 bases align to TRBD2. Germline loops: CDR1 MNHEY, CDR2 SVGEGT. The CDR3 has 14 residues. CDR3 coding DNA: TGTGCTCACACAGCGACTAGCGACTACAATGAGCAGTTCTTC. Translation: CAHTATSDYNEQFF.

This clonotype appeared many times. The rearrangement links TRBV10-3 to TRBJ2-7, with TRBD1 matching over 8 bases. Germline V gene sequence: CDR1 ENHRY, CDR2 SYGVKD. V dropped 3 bases and J dropped 6; count of bases not matched to a gene: 1. The CDR3 is 12 amino acids. Here the CDR3 reads CAISDGTGEQYF. CDR3 in DNA: TGTGCCATCAGTGATGGGACAGGCGAGCAGTACTTC.

This chain links TRBV5-8 with TRBJ1-5, with D perhaps matching TRBD1 (5 bases). The V end lost 3 bases, the J end lost 6 bases, and 13 bases lay between the germline ends. The CDR3 spans 14 residues. The germline gives CDR1 SGHTS, CDR2 YDEGEE. The CDR3 here is CASSSRGVRQPQHF. CDR3 DNA sequence: TGTGCCAGCAGCTCCCGGGGGGTACGTCAGCCCCAGCATTTT.

This clonotype was observed a handful of times. The chain links TRBV7-2 to TRBJ2-7, with D unclear. CDR3 length: 15 residues. Germline values: CDR1 SGHTA, CDR2 FQGNSA. Deletions cut 1 base from V and 2 bases from J, with 12 bases between. CDR3 amino acids: CASSLVVVPPYEQYF. CDR3 DNA: TGTGCCAGCAGCTTAGTAGTAGTCCCCCCCTACGAGCAGTACTTC.